This T cell receptor (beta chain) was documented in a study of T cell responses to AZD1222 COVID-19 vaccine. Assay: immunoSEQ multiplex PCR; the TCRdb copy retains only in-frame clones and omits some. The sample yields approximately 160,000 clones, 85% to 95% seen once. In regard to this clone: Within the sample, other DNA sequences also encode this same CDR3.

V lost 0 bases and J 2 bases, leaving 6 bases between the germline ends. CDR1 is SGHRS and CDR2 is YFSETQ in the germline V gene. The CDR3 totals 14 residues. This specimen was peripheral blood, taken on day 0 of AZD1222 vaccination. The genes are TRBV5-1 and TRBJ1-3; D not resolved. This TCR derives from an adult in good health. The CDR3 bases are TGCGCCAGCAGCTTGGCATCTCCTGGAAACACCATATATTTT. Its protein is CASSLASPGNTIYF.